This TCR beta chain stems from a study of cytomegalovirus exposure and HLA in healthy donors. Turning to the study itself: Earlier results showed 90 million to 130 million unique TCR beta sequences derived from roughly 180 million T cells. Findings of the study overall: Only CMV serostatus was available as immune exposure information.

The PCR employed 60 Vbeta primers together with 13 Jbeta primers. Profiled with immunoSEQ multiplex PCR; TCRdb holds only in-frame clones, not every one. The sample has some 180,000 clones, about 85% seen once. Trimming removed 6 bases from V and 5 bases from J; junction bases left unmatched: 7. CDR1 and CDR2 from the germline V gene are MGHDK and SYGVNS. This CDR3 has 14 amino acids. As for this clone: Its antigen is undetermined.

All the people who gave samples were healthy bone marrow donors. Whereas donors were nominally healthy upon sampling, unrecorded immune exposures were probable. The sequence was obtained from a man aged 25-45 years in good health and CMV-seropositive. The chain couples TRBV25-1 to TRBJ2-3, with TRBD2 matching over 8 bases. Sequenced input: PBMCs. CDR3 region: CASSLPGLGDTQYF. The CDR3 bases are TGTGCCAGCAGCTTGCCGGGACTAGGAGATACGCAGTATTTT. Full variable domain (outside the CDR3, taken from reference TRBV25-1 and TRBJ2-3): EADIYQTPRYLVIGTGKKITLECSQTMGHDKMYWYQQDPGMELHLIHYSYGVNSTEKGDLSSESTVSRIRTEHFPLTLESARPSHTSQYLCASSLPGLGDTQYFGPGTRLTVL.